The next 31 T cell receptor beta chains were all read from a single sample in a study of shared clonotypes between healthy human individuals. Sequencing used immunoSEQ multiplex PCR; TCRdb keeps in-frame clones, though not all of them. The sample gives millions of clones, around nine tenths of which show up once; over 0.12% is in the top ten. The material sequenced was naive CD4+ T cells sorted from blood. As for subset: CD45RA+ positively selected. These receptors were taken from a man between 18 and 35 years old in good health.

This rearrangement joins TRBV6-5 to TRBJ1-1; D is possibly TRBD1 (6 bases). The CDR3 length is 16 residues. The V end was cut by 2 bases, the J end by 1 base, with 14 bases between. Germline loops: CDR1 MNHEY, CDR2 SVGAGI. CDR3 in amino acids: CASSYGGANKNTEAFF. CDR3 sequence (DNA): TGTGCCAGCAGTTACGGGGGGGCGAATAAGAACACTGAAGCTTTCTTT.

The chain joins TRBV10-1 to TRBJ1-3; D remains ambiguous. Trimming left V 4 bases short and J 3 bases short, with 7 bases between. CDR3 length: 13 amino acids. Germline CDR1 WNHNN, CDR2 SYGVQD (reference sequence). The CDR3 nucleotides read TGCGCCAGCAGTGTAGAAGTTGGAAACACCATATATTTT. It yields the protein CASSVEVGNTIYF.

This clone occurred once. The V gene is TRBV9, the J gene TRBJ2-7, with 12 bases that match TRBD2. This CDR3 region has 17 residues. The germline V gene encodes CDR1 SGDLS and CDR2 YYNGEE. Germline trimming cut 2 bases from V and 3 bases from J; bases unmatched to any gene: 9. The CDR3 nucleotides read TGTGCCAGCAGCGTCGGTCCTGTGACTAGCGGGGGCTACGAGCAGTACTTC. As protein: CASSVGPVTSGGYEQYF. Full variable domain (missing parts from reference TRBV9 and TRBJ2-7): DSGVTQTPKHLITATGQRVTLRCSPRSGDLSVYWYQQSLDQGLQFLIQYYNGEERAKGNILERFSAQQFPDLHSELNLSSLELGDSALYFCASSVGPVTSGGYEQYFGPGTRLTVT.

This clone has only one observation. V is TRBV4-1 and J is TRBJ2-5, with TRBD2 identical over 7 bases. The CDR3 is 17 amino acids. CDR1 and CDR2 (germline): MGHRA, YSYEKL. The V gene end was trimmed by 2 bases and the J gene end by 1 base; junction bases not matched to a gene: 10. The CDR3 sequence: CASSQTEAGRLQETQYF. Written as DNA, the CDR3 is TGCGCCAGCAGCCAAACCGAAGCGGGGCGCCTCCAAGAGACCCAGTACTTC.

The chain's CDR3 is CASSRGLASYEQYF. In DNA form, the CDR3 reads TGTGCCAGCAGCCGGGGGTTAGCCTCCTACGAGCAGTACTTC. This sequence joins TRBV7-8 and TRBJ2-7; TRBD2 is a possible D gene (6 bases). With 5 bases removed from V and 0 bases from J, the gap between germline ends came to 11 bases. The CDR3 runs to 14 residues. Looked up from germline, CDR1 is SGHVS and CDR2 is FQNEAQ.

The chain has TRBV18 and TRBJ1-1, with D maybe TRBD1 (5 bases). The V and J ends lost 6 bases and 0 bases respectively, with 17 bases between them. From germline, CDR1 is KGHSH and CDR2 LQKENI. The CDR3 length is 16 residues. CDR3 residues: CASSRTRVSVNTEAFF. The CDR3 nucleotides read TGTGCCAGCTCGCGGACCAGGGTGTCGGTGAACACTGAAGCTTTCTTT.

This rearrangement joins TRBV5-6 to TRBJ2-7, with D uncertain. Trimming removed 4 bases from V and 7 bases from J, with 12 bases in between. The CDR3 extends over 12 amino acids. Germline V lookup: CDR1 SGHDT, CDR2 YYEEEE. As DNA, the CDR3 is TGTGCCAGCAGCCAAACCCGACAAGAGCAGTACTTC. This encodes CASSQTRQEQYF.

This clone was counted only a few times. J is TRBJ2-5 and V is TRBV6-1; D is unresolved. Germline CDR1 and CDR2: MNHNS and SASEGT. This CDR3 comprises 15 residues. The V end lost 2 bases, the J end lost 3 bases, and 13 bases lay between the germline ends. The CDR3 is CASSEFQAAKETQYF. Here the CDR3 DNA reads TGTGCCAGCAGTGAATTTCAGGCCGCTAAAGAGACCCAGTACTTC.

This clone was recorded a few times. Within the sample, other DNA sequences also encode this same CDR3. V and J are TRBV5-6 and TRBJ1-5; the D is unclear. The CDR3 runs 13 residues. V lost 0 bases, J lost 4 bases, and 5 bases lay in between. The germline gives CDR1 SGHDT, CDR2 YYEEEE. CDR3 residues: CASSLGRNQPQHF. In DNA, the CDR3 is TGTGCCAGCAGCTTGGGCCGAAATCAGCCCCAGCATTTT.

The rearrangement joins TRBV28 to TRBJ2-1; the D gene could be TRBD1 or TRBD2 (5 bases each). The CDR3 runs 21 residues. Germline CDR1 MDHEN, CDR2 SYDVKM. V was clipped by 10 bases and J by 5 bases, with 39 bases between them. CDR3 in amino acids: CATVSAHFSAGTHRLHNEQFF. The CDR3 DNA reads TGTGCCACTGTTTCGGCGCACTTTTCTGCCGGGACCCACCGTTTGCACAATGAGCAGTTCTTC.

The chain employs TRBV5-5 and TRBJ1-2, with 10 bases matching TRBD1. Unmatched junction bases numbered 8, after V lost 4 bases and J lost 5 bases. Per germline, CDR1 SGHKS and CDR2 YYEKEE (reference sequence). This CDR3 is 15 amino acids long. The CDR3 protein is CASSRGQGGGYGYTF. The CDR3 DNA is TGTGCCAGCAGCCGTGGACAGGGGGGAGGGTATGGCTACACCTTC.

Notes on this clone: The sample contains more than one DNA sequence encoding this CDR3. The V call is TRBV6-5, the J call TRBJ1-1; unclear D gene. The V gene lost 3 bases and the J gene lost 0 bases, with 5 bases spanning the gap. Germline V gives CDR1 MNHEY, CDR2 SVGAGI. The CDR3 is 13 amino acids. Here the CDR3 DNA reads TGTGCCAGCAGTTATAGCTTGAACACTGAAGCTTTCTTT. Its translation: CASSYSLNTEAFF.

This clone was observed once. J is TRBJ2-7 and V is TRBV2; no clear D gene. CDR3 size: 11 residues. V was trimmed by 6 bases and J by 3 bases, leaving 6 bases between them. Germline CDR1 is SNHLY and CDR2 is FYNNEI. The CDR3 region is CASSQIYEQYF. CDR3 bases: TGTGCCAGCAGCCAAATCTACGAGCAGTACTTC. Variable domain in full (rest from reference TRBV2 and TRBJ2-7): EPEVTQTPSHQVTQMGQEVILRCVPISNHLYFYWYRQILGQKVEFLVSFYNNEISEKSEIFDDQFSVERPDGSNFTLKIRSTKLEDSAMYFCASSQIYEQYFGPGTRLTVT.

The CDR3 here is CASSITNTGELFF. In DNA, the CDR3 is TGTGCCAGCAGTATAACGAACACCGGGGAGCTGTTTTTT. The chain has TRBV28 and TRBJ2-2; no clear D. Germline V gene data show CDR1 as MDHEN and CDR2 as SYDVKM. This CDR3 region has 13 residues. Trimming removed 5 bases at V and 0 bases at J, with 4 bases between.

As to this clone: Additional DNA sequences in this sample encode the identical CDR3. V usage is TRBV6-1 and J usage is TRBJ2-5; 7 nucleotides line up with TRBD2. Germline V lookup: CDR1 MNHNS, CDR2 SASEGT. This CDR3 has 13 amino acids. Trimming cost V 7 bases and J 2 bases; bases outside gene matches: 4. The CDR3: CASKRGRQETQYF. The CDR3 DNA reads TGTGCCAGCAAGCGGGGTAGACAAGAGACCCAGTACTTC.

This chain uses TRBV28 with TRBJ2-7; D is ambiguous. Germline V CDR1 and CDR2: MDHEN, SYDVKM. With 5 bases removed from V and 6 bases from J, the gap between germline ends came to 11 bases. This CDR3 is 12 amino acids long. CDR3 amino acids: CASSATKPEQYF. The DNA of the CDR3 is TGTGCCAGCAGTGCCACGAAACCCGAGCAGTACTTC.

This chain links TRBV7-8 with TRBJ2-5; D may be TRBD1 (6 bases). From germline, CDR1 is SGHVS and CDR2 FQNEAQ. V dropped 5 bases and J dropped 2 bases, with 18 bases sitting between them. CDR3 size: 16 residues. The DNA of the CDR3 is TGTGCCAGCAGCCTAGAACCGAGGACAGTTCAAGAGACCCAGTACTTC. Translation gives CASSLEPRTVQETQYF.

The chain recombines TRBV6-5 with TRBJ2-7, with D uncertain. The CDR3 spans 14 residues. V shed 6 bases and J shed 6 bases, with 18 bases lying between them. CDR1 and CDR2 from the germline V gene are MNHEY and SVGAGI. CDR3 in amino acids: CASSRAKMTSEQYF. In DNA form, the CDR3 reads TGTGCCAGCAGCAGAGCCAAAATGACATCCGAGCAGTACTTC.

The chain recombines TRBV5-1 with TRBJ1-6; no firm D call. Looked up from germline, CDR1 is SGHRS and CDR2 is YFSETQ. V was cut by 0 bases and J by 0 bases, with 7 bases left in between. The CDR3 loop spans 16 amino acids. CDR3 coding DNA: TGCGCCAGCAGCTTGGTGGCATCCTCCTATAATTCACCCCTCCACTTT. Protein sequence: CASSLVASSYNSPLHF.

V and J are TRBV5-4 and TRBJ2-2, with no clear D. Between the trimmed V and J ends, which lost 3 bases and 1 base, there was a span of 16 bases. In germline, CDR1 is SGHNT, CDR2 YYREEE (reference sequence). There are 17 residues in the CDR3. For the CDR3, the DNA is TGTGCCAGCAGCTCGCTTTATGGCGGCGAGAACACCGGGGAGCTGTTTTTT. Its translation is CASSSLYGGENTGELFF.

This sequence joins TRBV5-1 and TRBJ2-3; 9 nucleotides align to TRBD1. Germline CDR1 and CDR2: SGHRS and YFSETQ. The junction had 4 bases not matched to a gene; V was cut back by 1 base and J by 4 bases. The CDR3 loop spans 15 amino acids. CDR3 in amino acids: CASSLRGQGPDTQYF. In nucleotides, the CDR3 is TGCGCCAGCAGCTTGAGGGGACAGGGACCAGATACGCAGTATTTT. Full variable domain (missing parts from reference TRBV5-1 and TRBJ2-3): KAGVTQTPRYLIKTRGQQVTLSCSPISGHRSVSWYQQTPGQGLQFLFEYFSETQRNKGNFPGRFSGRQFSNSRSEMNVSTLELGDSALYLCASSLRGQGPDTQYFGPGTRLTVL.

This chain links TRBV25-1 with TRBJ2-4, with TRBD2 identical over 8 bases. The junction had 6 bases not matched to a gene; V was cut back by 6 bases and J by 8 bases. The CDR3 runs to 13 residues. Germline V gene lookup returns CDR1 MGHDK and CDR2 SYGVNS. The DNA of the CDR3 is TGTGCCAGCAGCCGAGCGGGGGTAGACATTCAGTACTTC. Translated: CASSRAGVDIQYF.

V and J are TRBV10-3 and TRBJ2-1, with D perhaps TRBD2 (6 bases). The CDR3 spans 15 residues. CDR1 and CDR2 from the germline V gene are ENHRY and SYGVKD. The V and J ends lost 5 bases and 0 bases respectively, with 11 bases between them. The DNA for the CDR3 is TGTGCCATCAGTTGGGACTTAAGCTCCTACAATGAGCAGTTCTTC. As protein: CAISWDLSSYNEQFF.

A word on this clone: Different DNA sequences within this sample yield the same CDR3. V and J are TRBV18 and TRBJ2-2; D uncertain. Germline V gene sequence: CDR1 KGHSH, CDR2 LQKENI. The CDR3 is 14 residues long. V gave up 3 bases and J gave up 1 base, with 6 bases separating them. The CDR3 sequence is CASSPGQNTGELFF. CDR3 nucleotide sequence: TGTGCCAGCTCACCCGGTCAGAACACCGGGGAGCTGTTTTTT.

This clone showed up just once. The chain joins TRBV5-3 to TRBJ1-5, with D possibly TRBD1 on 5 matching bases. TRBV5-3 is designated an ORF whose function remains uncertain. Trimming took 6 bases from V and 7 from J, leaving 29 bases between them. CDR3 size: 18 residues. The CDR3 protein is CARINWGSPWRVKQPQHF. In nucleotides, the CDR3 is TGTGCCAGAATCAACTGGGGCAGCCCCTGGAGGGTAAAGCAGCCCCAGCATTTT.

The chain is built from TRBV5-1 and TRBJ2-3; TRBD2 is a possible D gene (6 bases). Germline loops: CDR1 SGHRS, CDR2 YFSETQ. The CDR3 sequence is 13 residues long. V lost 9 bases to trimming and J lost 2 bases, with 13 bases between them. CDR3 region: CAIRDWNTDTQYF. Written as DNA, the CDR3 is TGCGCCATCCGGGACTGGAACACAGATACGCAGTATTTT.

This chain joins TRBV28 and TRBJ1-6; the match to TRBD1 covers 10 bases. CDR3 length: 15 residues. CDR1 and CDR2 from the germline V gene are MDHEN and SYDVKM. The ends lost 3 bases at V and 10 bases at J; junction bases unmatched: 6. The CDR3 nucleotides read TGTGCCAGCAGTTTTACGGGACAGGGGTTGTCACCCCTCCACTTT. It codes for CASSFTGQGLSPLHF.

This sequence joins TRBV28 and TRBJ1-2; D ambiguous. The CDR3 runs to 19 residues. In germline, CDR1 is MDHEN, CDR2 SYDVKM. Trimming removed 1 base from V and 8 bases from J, with 29 bases in between. The CDR3 reads CASSLLLGEGKGRKGGYTF. Here the CDR3 DNA reads TGTGCCAGCAGTTTATTGCTCGGAGAGGGTAAGGGCAGGAAGGGAGGCTACACCTTC.

V usage is TRBV6-6 and J usage is TRBJ1-6, with D hard to call. Germline lookup yields CDR1 MNHNY and CDR2 SVGAGI (reference sequence). The CDR3 has 12 amino acids. V shed 5 bases and J shed 6 bases, with 5 bases lying between them. The CDR3 here is CASSGSNSPLHF. Written as DNA, the CDR3 is TGTGCCAGCAGTGGTAGTAATTCACCCCTCCACTTT.

J is TRBJ2-6 and V is TRBV5-6; tentative D call: TRBD2 (6 bases). The CDR3 contains 15 residues. V was clipped by 5 bases and J by 1 base, with 10 bases between them. Germline V gives CDR1 SGHDT, CDR2 YYEEEE. The CDR3 loop reads CASSKRGSGANVLTF. For the CDR3, the DNA is TGTGCCAGCAGTAAACGGGGGTCTGGGGCCAACGTCCTGACTTTC.

This clone was seen a single time. The chain joins TRBV19 to TRBJ2-5; TRBD1 is a possible D gene (5 bases). CDR3 length equals 15 residues. Trimming took off 3 bases at V and 1 base at J, with 12 bases between the two ends. Looked up from germline, CDR1 is LNHDA and CDR2 is SQIVND (reference sequence). CDR3 coding DNA: TGTGCCAGTAGTATCTACAGGAACCTCCAAGAGACCCAGTACTTC. As protein: CASSIYRNLQETQYF.